A single TCR beta chain is shown here with its context. Its antigen is unidentified. A universal primer site was created by template switching, with the cDNA bearing unique molecular identifiers. TCRdb re-called the 5' RACE reads through MiXCR, storing one row per CDR3 protein. The data hold roughly 710,000 distinct CDR3 sequences, with less than 7% observed a single time. The data stem from a study of identical twins. General observations from the study: The abundant beta clonotypes from cord blood had fewer insertions, and memory repertoires had none of this. Monozygotic twins shared more out-of-frame TCR alpha than recombination models predicted.

Germline CDR1 reads SGHTA; CDR2 reads FQGNSA. The CDR3 contains 14 residues. Deletions cut 5 bases from V and 3 bases from J, with 13 bases between. The chain uses TRBV7-2 and TRBJ1-1; D remains ambiguous. Sequenced input: naive T cells sorted from blood. This receptor was obtained from a man aged 18 to 30 in good health. CDR3 loop: CASSRPFDDTEAFF. CDR3 sequence (DNA): TGTGCCAGCAGCCGACCCTTCGATGACACTGAAGCTTTCTTT.